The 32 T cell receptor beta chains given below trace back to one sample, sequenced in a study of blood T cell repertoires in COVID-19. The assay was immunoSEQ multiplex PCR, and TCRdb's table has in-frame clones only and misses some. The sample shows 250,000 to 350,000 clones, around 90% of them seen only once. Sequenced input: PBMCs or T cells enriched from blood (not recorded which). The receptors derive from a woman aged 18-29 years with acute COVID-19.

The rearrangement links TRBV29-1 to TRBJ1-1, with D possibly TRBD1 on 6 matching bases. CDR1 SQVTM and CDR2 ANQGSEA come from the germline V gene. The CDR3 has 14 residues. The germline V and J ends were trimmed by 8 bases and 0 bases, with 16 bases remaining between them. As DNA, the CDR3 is TGCAGCACCCGACCCCCAGGGGTGAACACTGAAGCTTTCTTT. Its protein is CSTRPPGVNTEAFF.

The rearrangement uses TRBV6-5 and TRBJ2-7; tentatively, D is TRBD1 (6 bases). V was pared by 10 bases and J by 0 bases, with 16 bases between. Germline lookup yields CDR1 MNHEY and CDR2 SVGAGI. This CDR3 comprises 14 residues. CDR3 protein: CATRGFVSSYEQYF. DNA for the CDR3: TGTGCCACTAGGGGGTTCGTTAGCTCCTACGAGCAGTACTTC.

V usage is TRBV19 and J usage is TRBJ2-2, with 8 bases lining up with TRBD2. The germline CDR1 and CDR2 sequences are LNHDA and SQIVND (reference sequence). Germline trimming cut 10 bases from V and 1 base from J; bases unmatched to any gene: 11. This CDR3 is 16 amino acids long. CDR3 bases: TGTGCCACCCGCCTCCGGGGGGGGGTGAACACCGGGGAGCTGTTTTTT. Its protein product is CATRLRGGVNTGELFF.

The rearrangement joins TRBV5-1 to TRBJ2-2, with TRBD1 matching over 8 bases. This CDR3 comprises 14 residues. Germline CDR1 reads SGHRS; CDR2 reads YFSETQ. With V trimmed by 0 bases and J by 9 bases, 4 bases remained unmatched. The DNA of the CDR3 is TGCGCCAGCAGCTTGGCAGGGGGCGGCCGGGAGCTGTTTTTT. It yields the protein CASSLAGGGRELFF.

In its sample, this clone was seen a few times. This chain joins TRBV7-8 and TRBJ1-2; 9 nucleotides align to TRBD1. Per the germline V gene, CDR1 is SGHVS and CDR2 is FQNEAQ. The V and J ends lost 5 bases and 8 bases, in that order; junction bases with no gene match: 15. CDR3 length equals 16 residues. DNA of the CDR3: TGTGCCAGCAGCCAACGGGCCACAGGGGGCGCAGGAGGCTACACCTTC. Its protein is CASSQRATGGAGGYTF.

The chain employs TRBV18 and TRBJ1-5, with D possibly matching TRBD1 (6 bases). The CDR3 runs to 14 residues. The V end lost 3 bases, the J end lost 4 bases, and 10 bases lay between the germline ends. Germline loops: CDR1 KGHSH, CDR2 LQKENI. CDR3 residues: CASSPGTSNQPQHF. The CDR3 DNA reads TGTGCCAGCTCACCCGGGACATCGAATCAGCCCCAGCATTTT.

CDR3 coding DNA: TGTGCCAGCAGTGCCGAGACTAGCGGGTCCCAAGAGACCCAGTACTTC. As protein: CASSAETSGSQETQYF. The J gene is TRBJ2-5, the V gene TRBV6-1; 10 nucleotides match TRBD2. CDR1 and CDR2 from the germline V gene are MNHNS and SASEGT. Trimming removed 4 bases from V and 1 base from J; junction bases left unmatched: 6. This CDR3 has 16 amino acids.

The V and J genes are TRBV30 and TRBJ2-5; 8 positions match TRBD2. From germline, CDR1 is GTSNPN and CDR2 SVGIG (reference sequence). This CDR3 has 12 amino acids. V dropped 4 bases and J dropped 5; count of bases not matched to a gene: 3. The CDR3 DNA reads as TGTGCCTGGACCCGGGGGGGGGAGACCCAGTACTTC. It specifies CAWTRGGETQYF.

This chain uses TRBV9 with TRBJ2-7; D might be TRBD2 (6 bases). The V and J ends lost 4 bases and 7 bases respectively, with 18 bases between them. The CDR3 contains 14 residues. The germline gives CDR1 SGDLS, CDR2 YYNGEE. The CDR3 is CASSYGGVTGEQYF. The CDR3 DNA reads TGTGCCAGCAGCTACGGAGGGGTCACTGGTGAGCAGTACTTC.

The CDR3 DNA reads as TGTGCCAGCAGCCAAGAAATGAGAGAAAAACTGTTTTTT. Protein product: CASSQEMREKLFF. V usage is TRBV3-1 (or the pseudogene TRBV3-2) and J usage is TRBJ1-4; D not certain. The V gene's germline CDR1 is LGHDT and CDR2 YNNKEL (reference sequence). The CDR3 consists of 13 residues. V was pared by 0 bases and J by 8 bases, with 7 bases between.

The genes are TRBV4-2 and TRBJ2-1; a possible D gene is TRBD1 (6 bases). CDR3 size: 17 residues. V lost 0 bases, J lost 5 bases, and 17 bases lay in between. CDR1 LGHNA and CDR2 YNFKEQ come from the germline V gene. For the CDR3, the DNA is TGTGCCAGCAGCCAAGAGATCTGGGACATACTAAACAATGAGCAGTTCTTC. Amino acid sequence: CASSQEIWDILNNEQFF.

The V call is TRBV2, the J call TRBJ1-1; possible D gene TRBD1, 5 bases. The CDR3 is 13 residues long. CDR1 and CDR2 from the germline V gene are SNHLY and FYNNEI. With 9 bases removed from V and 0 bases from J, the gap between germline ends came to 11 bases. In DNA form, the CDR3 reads TGTGCCAGAGGGGAACAGCTGAACACTGAAGCTTTCTTT. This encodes CARGEQLNTEAFF.

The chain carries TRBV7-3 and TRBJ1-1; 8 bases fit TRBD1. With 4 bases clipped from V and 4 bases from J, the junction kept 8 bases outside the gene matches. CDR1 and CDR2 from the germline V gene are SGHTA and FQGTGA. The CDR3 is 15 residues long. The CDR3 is CASSSGTGEGTEAFF. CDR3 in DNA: TGTGCCAGCAGCTCCGGGACAGGAGAAGGCACTGAAGCTTTCTTT.

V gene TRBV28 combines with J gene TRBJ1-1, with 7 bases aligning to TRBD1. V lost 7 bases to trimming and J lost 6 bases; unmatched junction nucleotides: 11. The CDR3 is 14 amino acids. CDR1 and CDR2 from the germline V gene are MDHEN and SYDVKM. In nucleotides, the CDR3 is TGTGCCAGCACCGAAGGGGGACAGTCCCCTGAAGCTTTCTTT. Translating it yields CASTEGGQSPEAFF. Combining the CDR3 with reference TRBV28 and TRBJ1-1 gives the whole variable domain DVKVTQSSRYLVKRTGEKVFLECVQDMDHENMFWYRQDPGLGLRLIYFSYDVKMKEKGDIPEGYSVSREKKERFSLILESASTNQTSMYLCASTEGGQSPEAFFGQGTRLTVV.

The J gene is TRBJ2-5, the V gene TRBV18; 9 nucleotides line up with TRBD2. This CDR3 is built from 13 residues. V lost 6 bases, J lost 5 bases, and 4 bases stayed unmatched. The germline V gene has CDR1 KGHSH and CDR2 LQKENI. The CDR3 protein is CASSGLAWETQYF. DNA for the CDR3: TGTGCCAGCTCGGGACTAGCCTGGGAGACCCAGTACTTC.

CDR3: CAISEGWGIGFLGYTF. The CDR3 DNA reads TGTGCCATCAGTGAGGGGTGGGGCATAGGGTTTCTTGGCTACACCTTC. This chain uses TRBV10-3 with TRBJ1-2; a weak D match, TRBD1 (5 bases). CDR1 and CDR2 from the germline V gene are ENHRY and SYGVKD. This CDR3 contains 16 residues. V was trimmed by 2 bases and J by 7 bases, leaving 20 bases between them.

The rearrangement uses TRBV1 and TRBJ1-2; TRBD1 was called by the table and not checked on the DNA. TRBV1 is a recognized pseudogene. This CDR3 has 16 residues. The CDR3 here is CTSSNHHSRINYGYTF. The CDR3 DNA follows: TGCACCAGCAGCAACCACCACAGCCGAATTAACTATGGCTACACCTTC.

CDR3 protein: CSVEGLAGGRETQYF. For the CDR3, the DNA is TGCAGCGTTGAAGGACTAGCGGGAGGACGAGAGACCCAGTACTTC. The chain couples TRBV29-1 to TRBJ2-5; 13 nucleotides agree with TRBD2. The CDR3 extends over 15 amino acids. Germline CDR1 SQVTM, CDR2 ANQGSEA. Unmatched junction bases numbered 3, after V lost 1 base and J lost 4 bases.

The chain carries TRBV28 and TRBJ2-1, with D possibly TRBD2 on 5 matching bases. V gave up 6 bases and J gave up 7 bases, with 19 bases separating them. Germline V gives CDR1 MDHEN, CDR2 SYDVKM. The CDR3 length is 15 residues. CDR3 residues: CASSPGKVRRNEQFF. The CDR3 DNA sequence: TGTGCCAGCAGCCCCGGGAAGGTTCGAAGGAATGAGCAGTTCTTC.

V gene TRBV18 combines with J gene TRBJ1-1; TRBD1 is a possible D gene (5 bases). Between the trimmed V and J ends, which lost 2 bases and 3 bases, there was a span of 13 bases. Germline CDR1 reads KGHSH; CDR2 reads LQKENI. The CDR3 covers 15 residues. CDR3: CASSPLSRDDTEAFF. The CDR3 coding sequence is TGTGCCAGCTCACCATTGAGCAGGGATGACACTGAAGCTTTCTTT.

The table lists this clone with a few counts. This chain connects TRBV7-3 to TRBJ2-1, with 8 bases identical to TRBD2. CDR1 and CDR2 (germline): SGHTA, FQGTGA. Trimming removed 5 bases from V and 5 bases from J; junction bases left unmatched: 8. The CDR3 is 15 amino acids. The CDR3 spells CASSAGGGGHNEQFF. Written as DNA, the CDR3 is TGTGCCAGCAGCGCCGGAGGCGGGGGGCACAATGAGCAGTTCTTC.

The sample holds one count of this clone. CDR3 in amino acids: CASTIQENQPQHF. CDR3 nucleotides: TGTGCCAGCACGATACAGGAGAATCAGCCCCAGCATTTT. V usage is TRBV6-6 and J usage is TRBJ1-5, with D perhaps TRBD1 (5 bases). The CDR3 has 13 residues. V lost 7 bases to trimming and J lost 4 bases, with 11 bases between them. Germline CDR1 and CDR2: MNHNY and SVGAGI (reference sequence).

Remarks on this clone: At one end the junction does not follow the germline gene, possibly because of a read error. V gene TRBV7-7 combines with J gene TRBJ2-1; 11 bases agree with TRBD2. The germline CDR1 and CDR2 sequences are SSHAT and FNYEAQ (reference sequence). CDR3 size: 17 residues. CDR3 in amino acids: CASSPLRLAGLRNEQFF. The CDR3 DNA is TGTGCTAGCAGCCCGCTGCGACTAGCGGGATTGAGGAATGAGCAGTTCTTC.

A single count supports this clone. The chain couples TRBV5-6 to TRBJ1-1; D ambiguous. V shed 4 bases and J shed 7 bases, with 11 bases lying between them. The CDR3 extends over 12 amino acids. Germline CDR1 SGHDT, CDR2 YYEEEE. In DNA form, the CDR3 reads TGTGCCAGCAGCCAGAAGCGAATTGAAGCTTTCTTT. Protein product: CASSQKRIEAFF.

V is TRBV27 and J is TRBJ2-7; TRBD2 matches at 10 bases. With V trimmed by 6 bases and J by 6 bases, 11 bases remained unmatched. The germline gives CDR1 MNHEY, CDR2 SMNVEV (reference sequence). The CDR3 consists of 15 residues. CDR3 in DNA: TGTGCCAGCAGCCATTTGGGACTAGCGCTGCCCGAGCAGTACTTC. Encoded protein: CASSHLGLALPEQYF.

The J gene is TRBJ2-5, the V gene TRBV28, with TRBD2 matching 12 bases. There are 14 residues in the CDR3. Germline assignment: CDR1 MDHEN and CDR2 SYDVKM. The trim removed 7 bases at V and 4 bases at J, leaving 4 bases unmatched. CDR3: CASIPGLAGETQYF. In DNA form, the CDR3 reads TGTGCCAGCATCCCGGGACTAGCGGGAGAGACCCAGTACTTC.

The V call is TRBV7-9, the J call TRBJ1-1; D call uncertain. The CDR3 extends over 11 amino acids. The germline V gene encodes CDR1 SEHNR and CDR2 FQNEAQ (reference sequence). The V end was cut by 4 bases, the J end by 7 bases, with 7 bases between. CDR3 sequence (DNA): TGTGCCAGCAGCTCGACTCTTGAAGCTTTCTTT. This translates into CASSSTLEAFF.

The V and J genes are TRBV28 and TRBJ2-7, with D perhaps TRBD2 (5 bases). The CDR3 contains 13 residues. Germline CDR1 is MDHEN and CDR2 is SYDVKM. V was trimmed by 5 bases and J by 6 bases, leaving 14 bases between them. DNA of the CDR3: TGTGCCAGCAGTACCAGGAGGTCGGGCGAGCAGTACTTC. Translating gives CASSTRRSGEQYF.

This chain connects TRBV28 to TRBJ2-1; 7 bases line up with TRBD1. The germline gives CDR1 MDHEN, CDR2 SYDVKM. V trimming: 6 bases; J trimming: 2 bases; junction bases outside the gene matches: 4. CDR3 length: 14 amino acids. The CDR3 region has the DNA TGTGCCAGCAGAAAAGGGACAGCCTACAATGAGCAGTTCTTC. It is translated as CASRKGTAYNEQFF. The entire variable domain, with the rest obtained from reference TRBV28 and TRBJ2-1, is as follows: DVKVTQSSRYLVKRTGEKVFLECVQDMDHENMFWYRQDPGLGLRLIYFSYDVKMKEKGDIPEGYSVSREKKERFSLILESASTNQTSMYLCASRKGTAYNEQFFGPGTRLTVL.

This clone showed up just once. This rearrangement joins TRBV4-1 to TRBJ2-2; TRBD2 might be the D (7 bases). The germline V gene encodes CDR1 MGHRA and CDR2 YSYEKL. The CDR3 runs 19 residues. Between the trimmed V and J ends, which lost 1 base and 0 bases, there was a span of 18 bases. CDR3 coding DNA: TGCGCCAGCAGCCAAGGGGGAGCGGGGCAGGGGTCGAACACCGGGGAGCTGTTTTTT. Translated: CASSQGGAGQGSNTGELFF.

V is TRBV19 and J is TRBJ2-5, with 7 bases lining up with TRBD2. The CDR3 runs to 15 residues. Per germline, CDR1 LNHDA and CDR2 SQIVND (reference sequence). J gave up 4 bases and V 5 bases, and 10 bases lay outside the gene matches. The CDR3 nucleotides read TGTGCCAGTAGTTCAGGCGGGAGTGTAGCAGAGACCCAGTACTTC. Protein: CASSSGGSVAETQYF.

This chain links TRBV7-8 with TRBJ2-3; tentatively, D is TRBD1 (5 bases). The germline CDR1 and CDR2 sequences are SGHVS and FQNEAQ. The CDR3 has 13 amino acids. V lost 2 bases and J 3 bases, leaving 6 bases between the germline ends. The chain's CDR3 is CASSLKGTDTQYF. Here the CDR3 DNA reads TGTGCCAGCAGCTTAAAGGGGACAGATACGCAGTATTTT.